One and the same sample provided the 9 T cell receptor beta chains below, sequenced in a study of OX40 agonist ivuxolimab in advanced cancers. Assay: immunoSEQ multiplex PCR; the TCRdb copy retains only in-frame clones and omits some. The data contain fewer than 75,000 clones, around 90% of them singletons. The sample here was CD4+ or CD8+ T cells sorted from blood, taken in a trial of the OX40 agonist ivuxolimab. All receptors come from an adult with an advanced solid tumor such as melanoma, head and neck, liver or kidney cancer.

The genes are TRBV7-6 and TRBJ1-1, with D unclear. Trimming took 1 base from V and 3 from J, leaving 12 bases between them. In germline, CDR1 is SGHVS, CDR2 FNYEAQ. CDR3 length: 15 residues. The CDR3 loop reads CASSLVAGWDTEAFF. The CDR3 DNA follows: TGTGCCAGCAGCTTAGTGGCGGGGTGGGACACTGAAGCTTTCTTT.

The table lists this clone with a few counts. This rearrangement joins TRBV7-6 to TRBJ2-3, with 13 bases that match TRBD2. Per the germline V gene, CDR1 is SGHVS and CDR2 is FNYEAQ. Trimming removed 5 bases from V and 0 bases from J; junction bases left unmatched: 2. The CDR3 has 16 residues. The CDR3 bases are TGTGCCAGCAGCCGGGGACTAGCGGGGAGCACAGATACGCAGTATTTT. Its protein is CASSRGLAGSTDTQYF.

This chain connects TRBV6-6 to TRBJ2-7; D possibly corresponds to TRBD1 (5 bases). Looked up from germline, CDR1 is MNHNY and CDR2 is SVGAGI (reference sequence). The CDR3 spans 13 residues. V lost 8 bases and J lost 2, with 13 bases in between. The CDR3 is CASCVQGTYEQYF. As DNA, the CDR3 is TGTGCCAGCTGTGTGCAGGGCACCTACGAGCAGTACTTC.

The chain carries TRBV28 and TRBJ1-2; D is possibly TRBD1 (5 bases). Germline CDR1 MDHEN, CDR2 SYDVKM. CDR3 length equals 14 residues. V lost 3 bases, J lost 8 bases, and 16 bases lay in between. CDR3 sequence (DNA): TGTGCCAGCAGTTTGCCGGGAGGGGATCTAGGCTACACCTTC. Amino acid sequence: CASSLPGGDLGYTF.

This clone was counted once. This sequence joins TRBV19 and TRBJ1-1; TRBD1 matches at 10 bases. The V gene's germline CDR1 is LNHDA and CDR2 SQIVND (reference sequence). The CDR3 spans 14 residues. Trimming at V came to 7 bases and at J to 4 bases, leaving 6 bases not matched to a gene. DNA of the CDR3: TGTGCCAGTATGTCCGACAGGGGGCTCACTGAAGCTTTCTTT. Its translation is CASMSDRGLTEAFF.

This clone occurred once. V usage is TRBV30 and J usage is TRBJ2-7; possible D gene TRBD1, 6 bases. Germline CDR1 GTSNPN, CDR2 SVGIG (reference sequence). The CDR3 is 14 residues long. The germline V and J ends were trimmed by 0 bases and 0 bases, with 9 bases remaining between them. This CDR3 reads CAWSVGGNSYEQYF. The CDR3 DNA reads TGTGCCTGGAGTGTAGGGGGTAACTCCTACGAGCAGTACTTC. Using reference TRBV30 and TRBJ2-7 for the parts outside the CDR3, the full variable domain is SQTIHQWPATLVQPVGSPLSLECTVEGTSNPNLYWYRQAAGRGLQLLFYSVGIGQISSEVPQNLSASRPQDRQFILSSKKLLLSDSGFYLCAWSVGGNSYEQYFGPGTRLTVT.

The chain combines TRBV30 with TRBJ2-1; the D is unclear. The CDR3 totals 16 residues. V was shortened by 1 base and J by 7 bases, with 20 bases between the two germline ends. Germline loops: CDR1 GTSNPN, CDR2 SVGIG (reference sequence). This chain's CDR3 is CAWSGLRVIMRNEQFF. In DNA form, the CDR3 reads TGTGCCTGGAGTGGCTTACGGGTAATAATGAGGAATGAGCAGTTCTTC.

This chain links TRBV2 with TRBJ1-1, with 10 nucleotides matching TRBD1. V trimming: 3 bases; J trimming: 1 base; junction bases outside the gene matches: 14. The CDR3 totals 19 residues. Germline V CDR1 and CDR2: SNHLY, FYNNEI. CDR3 amino acids: CASSDPQTTGQGSNTEAFF. Written as DNA, the CDR3 is TGTGCCAGCAGTGATCCACAAACCACGGGACAGGGGTCGAACACTGAAGCTTTCTTT.

The chain joins TRBV6-6 to TRBJ2-6; D is undetermined. Germline V gene data show CDR1 as MNHNY and CDR2 as SVGAGI (reference sequence). The CDR3 is 15 amino acids. V was pared by 6 bases and J by 1 base, with 10 bases between. CDR3 DNA sequence: TGTGCCAGCAGCCCGAGGCATTCTGGGGCCAACGTCCTGACTTTC. Amino acids: CASSPRHSGANVLTF.